This TCR beta chain was sequenced in a study of cytomegalovirus exposure and HLA in healthy donors. Study observations and caveats: V- and J-gene trimming in TCR beta was tied to a missense DCLRE1C variant by an analysis performed later.

PCR involved 60 Vbeta and 13 Jbeta primers. TCRdb's table, derived via immunoSEQ multiplex PCR, lists solely in-frame clones and lacks some. The data show roughly 180,000 clones, around 84% seen once. Details on this clone: The target antigen is unknown.

The CDR3 totals 18 residues. Looked up from germline, CDR1 is SGHKS and CDR2 is YYEKEE (reference sequence). V shed 0 bases, J shed 5 bases, and the junction held 10 bases outside the gene matches. This TCR came from a boy younger than 10 in good health and CMV-seronegative. J is TRBJ2-1 and V is TRBV5-5, with 11 bases lining up with TRBD2. The sample was PBMCs. CDR3 loop: CASSLGLAGLPFNNEQFF. The CDR3 nucleotides are TGTGCCAGCAGCTTGGGACTAGCGGGGCTTCCCTTTAACAATGAGCAGTTCTTC.